These 31 T cell receptor beta chains share one sample of origin, sequenced in a study of PD-1 blockade in classical Hodgkin lymphoma. Sequencing was performed with immunoSEQ multiplex PCR; in TCRdb, only in-frame clones are kept and a portion is missing. In the table there are about 29,000 clones, less than 80% of which are singletons. All patients relapsed after autologous stem cell transplantation, and brentuximab vedotin exposure varied. This material consisted of peripheral blood mononuclear cells (PBMCs), taken before the second cycle of nivolumab. These receptors originate from a human donor with classical Hodgkin lymphoma.

V usage is TRBV15 and J usage is TRBJ2-3; 11 positions agree with TRBD2. The CDR3 covers 14 residues. V gave up 8 bases and J gave up 6 bases; unmatched junction bases: 7. Germline assignment: CDR1 LNHNV and CDR2 YYDKDF (reference sequence). The CDR3 DNA reads as TGTGCCACCCGTAGCGGGGGGGCGGGGGATACGCAGTATTTT. The encoded protein is CATRSGGAGDTQYF.

This clone was picked up a small number of times. This sequence joins TRBV29-1 and TRBJ2-1; tentative D call: TRBD1 (5 bases). V was cut by 6 bases and J by 8 bases, with 26 bases left in between. The germline gives CDR1 SQVTM, CDR2 ANQGSEA. The CDR3 spans 16 residues. CDR3 region: CSVQEGRRALLDEQFF. The CDR3 DNA follows: TGCAGCGTGCAAGAAGGGCGCAGGGCTCTGTTGGATGAGCAGTTCTTC.

A single count supports this clone. The gene calls are TRBV19 and TRBJ2-1, with TRBD2 matching over 15 bases. Losses at the gene ends were 6 bases for V and 9 bases for J; bases not matched to a gene: 9. The CDR3 totals 16 residues. The germline gives CDR1 LNHDA, CDR2 SQIVND (reference sequence). CDR3 sequence (DNA): TGTGCCAGTAGACCGGGACTAGCGGGGGGTACAAGTGAGCAGTTCTTC. It codes for CASRPGLAGGTSEQFF. The whole variable domain, filled in from reference TRBV19 and TRBJ2-1, reads DGGITQSPKYLFRKEGQNVTLSCEQNLNHDAMYWYRQDPGQGLRLIYYSQIVNDFQKGDIAEGYSVSREKKESFPLTVTSAQKNPTAFYLCASRPGLAGGTSEQFFGPGTRLTVL.

This clone was counted once. This chain uses TRBV19 with TRBJ2-3, with 10 bases matching TRBD1. Germline V gene data show CDR1 as LNHDA and CDR2 as SQIVND (reference sequence). The CDR3 length is 16 residues. V was pared by 5 bases and J by 4 bases, with 9 bases of the junction left unmatched. CDR3 in DNA: TGTGCCAGTAGTGAAGGGTCCGGGACAGGGGCAGATACGCAGTATTTT. As protein: CASSEGSGTGADTQYF.

This clone was seen a handful of times. The chain couples TRBV7-2 to TRBJ1-3, with no clear D. Trimming shortened V by 8 bases and J by 3 bases, and 8 bases separated the two germline ends. CDR3 length: 12 residues. Germline V CDR1 and CDR2: SGHTA, FQGNSA. As DNA, the CDR3 is TGTGCCAGCGCGTCAGATGGAAACACCATATATTTT. Its translation: CASASDGNTIYF.

This chain connects TRBV18 to TRBJ2-7, with D possibly being TRBD1 (6 bases). The CDR3 contains 16 residues. Germline V lookup: CDR1 KGHSH, CDR2 LQKENI. Trimming stripped 4 bases from V and 1 base from J, with 17 bases between. The CDR3 DNA reads as TGTGCCAGCTCACTAGAGGACAGCGGCTTTTCCTACGAGCAGTACTTC. Its protein is CASSLEDSGFSYEQYF.

This chain connects TRBV18 to TRBJ2-2; 7 bases align to TRBD1. The CDR3 is 15 amino acids. Looked up from germline, CDR1 is KGHSH and CDR2 is LQKENI. J was trimmed by 1 base and V by 4 bases; bases with no gene match: 3. The CDR3 region is CASSQGQRNTGELFF. DNA for the CDR3: TGTGCCAGCTCACAGGGACAGAGGAACACCGGGGAGCTGTTTTTT. The full variable domain, in which reference TRBV18 and TRBJ2-2 provide the parts outside the CDR3, is NAGVMQNPRHLVRRRGQEARLRCSPMKGHSHVYWYRQLPEEGLKFMVYLQKENIIDESGMPKERFSAEFPKEGPSILRIQQVVRGDSAAYFCASSQGQRNTGELFFGEGSRLTVL.

This clone was seen a handful of times. This rearrangement joins TRBV9 to TRBJ1-1; weak D call: TRBD1 (5 bases). V lost 4 bases and J lost 2, with 15 bases in between. This CDR3 is built from 15 residues. CDR1 and CDR2 (germline): SGDLS, YYNGEE. CDR3: CASSPYGGGNTEAFF. In DNA, the CDR3 is TGTGCCAGCAGCCCATACGGCGGGGGAAACACTGAAGCTTTCTTT.

The chain recombines TRBV5-4 with TRBJ2-7; D remains unclear. V was pared by 3 bases and J by 3 bases, with 7 bases between. The CDR3 extends over 12 amino acids. Germline loops: CDR1 SGHNT, CDR2 YYREEE (reference sequence). CDR3 residues: CASSWNGYEQYF. In DNA, the CDR3 is TGTGCCAGCAGCTGGAACGGCTACGAGCAGTACTTC.

The chain couples TRBV18 to TRBJ1-5; D ambiguous. This CDR3 spans 13 amino acids. Germline V gene data show CDR1 as KGHSH and CDR2 as LQKENI. Trimming pared 2 bases from V and 0 bases from J, leaving 2 bases between. CDR3 amino acids: CASSPDSNQPQHF. In nucleotides, the CDR3 is TGTGCCAGCTCACCAGATAGCAATCAGCCCCAGCATTTT. Full variable domain (rest looked up from reference TRBV18 and TRBJ1-5): NAGVMQNPRHLVRRRGQEARLRCSPMKGHSHVYWYRQLPEEGLKFMVYLQKENIIDESGMPKERFSAEFPKEGPSILRIQQVVRGDSAAYFCASSPDSNQPQHFGDGTRLSIL.

This chain joins TRBV6-6 and TRBJ2-5; the D is unclear. Deletions cut 2 bases from V and 7 bases from J, with 5 bases between. The CDR3 has 11 residues. Per germline, CDR1 MNHNY and CDR2 SVGAGI (reference sequence). CDR3 loop: CASSYAGTQYF. The CDR3, as DNA: TGTGCCAGCAGTTACGCCGGGACCCAGTACTTC.

The V gene is TRBV7-9, the J gene TRBJ1-6; perhaps TRBD1 as D (5 bases). Germline CDR1 reads SEHNR; CDR2 reads FQNEAQ (reference sequence). The V end was cut by 6 bases, the J end by 7 bases, with 19 bases between. The CDR3 spans 16 residues. CDR3 sequence reads: CASRARRQGVNSPLHF. CDR3 nucleotides: TGTGCCAGCAGAGCTCGCCGGCAGGGAGTAAATTCACCCCTCCACTTT.

This chain joins TRBV5-1 and TRBJ1-2; the D gene is possibly TRBD1 (5 bases). V was cut by 1 base and J by 8 bases, with 12 bases left in between. The CDR3 runs to 13 residues. The germline V gene has CDR1 SGHRS and CDR2 YFSETQ. The CDR3 nucleotides are TGCGCCAGCAGCTTGACCAGGGAGGGGGGCTACACCTTC. Encoded protein: CASSLTREGGYTF.

Only one count was recorded for this clone. J is TRBJ1-1 and V is TRBV19, with D possibly matching TRBD1 (5 bases). Trimming removed 4 bases at V and 5 bases at J, with 14 bases between. There are 14 residues in the CDR3. Germline V lookup: CDR1 LNHDA, CDR2 SQIVND (reference sequence). CDR3 amino acids: CASSTVGGGTEAFF. The CDR3 bases are TGTGCCAGTAGTACCGTGGGGGGTGGAACTGAAGCTTTCTTT.

The V and J genes are TRBV9 and TRBJ2-1; 10 bases align to TRBD2. CDR3 length: 13 amino acids. CDR1 and CDR2 (germline): SGDLS, YYNGEE. Trimming at V came to 7 bases and at J to 10 bases, leaving 8 bases not matched to a gene. The CDR3 loop is CASHGTSANEQFF. DNA of the CDR3: TGTGCCAGCCACGGGACTAGCGCGAACGAGCAGTTCTTC.

This clone was detected only a few times. The CDR3 protein is CASSLSSTQGGETQYF. In DNA form, the CDR3 reads TGTGCCAGCAGCTTAAGCTCAACACAGGGAGGAGAGACCCAGTACTTC. The chain links TRBV7-2 to TRBJ2-5, with D perhaps assigned TRBD1 or TRBD2 (6 bases each). Trimming shortened V by 2 bases and J by 4 bases, and 17 bases separated the two germline ends. This CDR3 is built from 16 residues. Per germline, CDR1 SGHTA and CDR2 FQGNSA.

The chain links TRBV2 to TRBJ2-5; a weak D match, TRBD2 (6 bases). The germline V and J ends were trimmed by 8 bases and 5 bases, with 18 bases remaining between them. The CDR3 contains 14 residues. The germline V gene has CDR1 SNHLY and CDR2 FYNNEI. This CDR3 is CASGLGGWSETQYF. DNA of the CDR3: TGTGCCAGCGGATTGGGGGGATGGTCGGAGACCCAGTACTTC.

This chain connects TRBV15 to TRBJ1-3; possible D gene TRBD1, 5 bases. The germline V and J ends were trimmed by 3 bases and 0 bases, with 15 bases remaining between them. Germline V gene lookup returns CDR1 LNHNV and CDR2 YYDKDF (reference sequence). The CDR3 has 17 residues. The chain's CDR3 is CATSRDPGPSSGNTIYF. CDR3 DNA: TGTGCCACCAGCAGGGATCCGGGGCCGAGCTCTGGAAACACCATATATTTT.

V is TRBV6-6 and J is TRBJ1-2; 8 nucleotides agree with TRBD1. CDR3 length: 15 residues. CDR1 is MNHNY and CDR2 is SVGAGI in the germline V gene (reference sequence). Trimming cost V 0 bases and J 4 bases; bases outside gene matches: 4. The CDR3 DNA follows: TGTGCCAGCAGTTACTCGGGGACAGGACCCTATGGCTACACCTTC. This translates into CASSYSGTGPYGYTF.

The chain is built from TRBV7-7 and TRBJ1-4; weak D call: TRBD1 (6 bases). V lost 1 base and J 5 bases, leaving 14 bases between the germline ends. CDR3 length: 16 amino acids. Germline V CDR1 and CDR2: SSHAT, FNYEAQ (reference sequence). Written as DNA, the CDR3 is TGTGCCAGCAGCTTAGGAGGGGGGACCCGCAATGAAAAACTGTTTTTT. It codes for CASSLGGGTRNEKLFF. Together with reference TRBV7-7 and TRBJ1-4, the CDR3 gives the full variable domain: GAGVSQSPRYKVTKRGQDVTLRCDPISSHATLYWYQQALGQGPEFLTYFNYEAQPDKSGLPSDRFSAERPEGSISTLTIQRTEQRDSAMYRCASSLGGGTRNEKLFFGSGTQLSVL.

The V and J genes are TRBV18 and TRBJ2-5; D ambiguous. The V end was cut by 0 bases, the J end by 6 bases, with 11 bases between. Germline V lookup: CDR1 KGHSH, CDR2 LQKENI. The CDR3 sequence is 14 residues long. The CDR3 reads CASSPPSGRKTQYF. The CDR3, as DNA: TGTGCCAGCTCACCACCGTCCGGAAGGAAGACCCAGTACTTC.

The chain employs TRBV28 and TRBJ2-6; perhaps TRBD1 as D (5 bases). Germline loops: CDR1 MDHEN, CDR2 SYDVKM. V lost 6 bases and J 4 bases, leaving 13 bases between the germline ends. The CDR3 consists of 15 residues. The CDR3 nucleotides are TGTGCCAGCAGACCCCAGGGAACCGGGGCCAACGTCCTGACTTTC. Translated: CASRPQGTGANVLTF.

This chain uses TRBV10-3 with TRBJ1-2; TRBD1 matches 7 bases. CDR3 length: 14 residues. CDR1 and CDR2 from the germline V gene are ENHRY and SYGVKD. Trimming at V came to 3 bases and at J to 14 bases, leaving 15 bases not matched to a gene. The CDR3 sequence is CAISERTGVPALTF. In nucleotides, the CDR3 is TGTGCCATCAGTGAAAGAACAGGGGTCCCTGCGCTGACCTTC.

The genes are TRBV5-5 and TRBJ1-2, with unresolved D. CDR3 length equals 16 residues. V shed 0 bases and J shed 1 base, with 13 bases lying between them. Per the germline V gene, CDR1 is SGHKS and CDR2 is YYEKEE (reference sequence). In DNA, the CDR3 is TGTGCCAGCAGCTTGGGCCCTTCGCCCAGTAACTATGGCTACACCTTC. Its translation: CASSLGPSPSNYGYTF.

The chain joins TRBV7-2 to TRBJ1-6; 7 positions match TRBD1. The CDR3 totals 15 residues. Germline lookup yields CDR1 SGHTA and CDR2 FQGNSA. J lost 10 bases, V lost 4 bases, and 10 bases had no gene match. As DNA, the CDR3 is TGTGCCAGCAGCTCTTTACAGGGGCTGAAATCACCCCTCCACTTT. It yields the protein CASSSLQGLKSPLHF.

This clone showed up just once. The chain joins TRBV11-3 to TRBJ1-2; D is unclear. The germline gives CDR1 SGHNT, CDR2 YENEEA. V was trimmed by 5 bases and J by 7 bases, leaving 11 bases between them. The length of the CDR3 is 12 residues. CDR3 sequence reads: CASSIASLGYTF. The DNA of the CDR3 is TGTGCCAGCAGCATCGCAAGCCTTGGCTACACCTTC.

The V call is TRBV7-9, the J call TRBJ2-7, with TRBD1 matching over 12 bases. After removal of 3 bases from V and 7 bases from J, the junction contained 13 bases not matched to a gene. The CDR3 loop spans 17 amino acids. CDR1 is SEHNR and CDR2 is FQNEAQ in the germline V gene (reference sequence). The CDR3 region is CASSFGTGTGGLMEQYF. In DNA, the CDR3 is TGTGCCAGCAGCTTCGGGACCGGGACAGGGGGCCTTATGGAGCAGTACTTC.

This clone was counted a single time. The chain joins TRBV9 to TRBJ1-1; D might be TRBD1 (5 bases). V shed 3 bases and J shed 2 bases, with 11 bases lying between them. Germline CDR1 SGDLS, CDR2 YYNGEE. CDR3 length equals 14 residues. CDR3 residues: CASSDGAANTEAFF. Here the CDR3 DNA reads TGTGCCAGCAGCGACGGGGCTGCCAACACTGAAGCTTTCTTT.

The chain couples TRBV6-5 to TRBJ2-7, with TRBD1 as a possible D gene (6 bases). In germline, CDR1 is MNHEY, CDR2 SVGAGI. V was trimmed by 4 bases and J by 9 bases, leaving 13 bases between them. The CDR3 contains 12 residues. The CDR3 sequence is CASSSTGRRQYF. The CDR3 region has the DNA TGTGCCAGCAGTTCCACAGGGCGACGGCAGTACTTC.

This clone was seen a single time. This chain links TRBV29-1 with TRBJ2-5; 7 bases fit TRBD2. Germline CDR1 reads SQVTM; CDR2 reads ANQGSEA. V dropped 5 bases and J dropped 1; count of bases not matched to a gene: 4. The length of the CDR3 is 13 residues. CDR3 in amino acids: CSVPPSGQETQYF. Here the CDR3 DNA reads TGCAGCGTTCCCCCTAGCGGCCAAGAGACCCAGTACTTC.

This clone was seen a few times. The chain uses TRBV2 and TRBJ1-5; D may be TRBD1 (6 bases). Trimming removed 11 bases at V and 5 bases at J, with 16 bases between. The CDR3 extends over 13 amino acids. Germline lookup yields CDR1 SNHLY and CDR2 FYNNEI. The CDR3, as DNA: TGTGCCGGGTCCCGGGGGCGAGATCAGCCCCAGCATTTT. Amino acid sequence: CAGSRGRDQPQHF.